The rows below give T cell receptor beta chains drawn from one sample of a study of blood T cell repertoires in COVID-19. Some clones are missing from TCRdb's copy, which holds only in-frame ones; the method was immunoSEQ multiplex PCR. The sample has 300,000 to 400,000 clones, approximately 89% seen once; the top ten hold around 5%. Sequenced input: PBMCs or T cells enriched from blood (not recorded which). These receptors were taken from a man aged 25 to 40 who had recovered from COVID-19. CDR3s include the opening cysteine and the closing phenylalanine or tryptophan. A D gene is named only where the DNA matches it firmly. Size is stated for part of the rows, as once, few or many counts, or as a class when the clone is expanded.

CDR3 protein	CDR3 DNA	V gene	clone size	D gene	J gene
CAMADRGQGTQYF	TGTGCCATGGCTGACAGGGGGCAGGGGACCCAGTACTTC	TRBV10-3	NA	TRBD1	TRBJ2-5
CASSKRNRDNSPLHF	TGTGCCAGCAGCAAAAGGAACAGGGATAATTCACCCCTCCACTTT	TRBV3-1/TRBV3-2	NA	NA	TRBJ1-6
CATSPRGGHNTEAFF	TGTGCCACCTCACCGAGAGGGGGCCATAACACTGAAGCTTTCTTT	TRBV28	NA	TRBD1	TRBJ1-1
CASSTTGDSYEQYF	TGTGCCAGCAGCACAACAGGGGACTCCTACGAGCAGTACTTC	TRBV7-9	NA	TRBD1	TRBJ2-7
CAISESGGSDTQYF	TGTGCCATCAGTGAGTCCGGGGGTTCAGATACGCAGTATTTT	TRBV10-3	NA	NA	TRBJ2-3
CAISTGGGNQPQHF	TGTGCCATCAGTACAGGGGGCGGCAATCAGCCCCAGCATTTT	TRBV10-3	NA	TRBD1	TRBJ1-5
CASSPSQGGTDTQYF	TGTGCCAGCAGCCCCTCACAGGGGGGCACAGATACGCAGTATTTT	TRBV2	NA	TRBD1	TRBJ2-3
CASSSHLTPNTEAFF	TGCGCCAGCAGCTCGCACCTTACACCGAACACTGAAGCTTTCTTT	TRBV5-1	NA	NA	TRBJ1-1
CASSDTGDQPQHF	TGTGCCAGCAGCGATACAGGAGATCAGCCCCAGCATTTT	TRBV6-6	NA	NA	TRBJ1-5
CATSDPGQGADTQYF	TGTGCCACCAGTGACCCGGGACAGGGGGCAGATACGCAGTATTTT	TRBV24-1	NA	TRBD1	TRBJ2-3
CASSYSDSTGGYTF	TGTGCCAGCAGTTACTCCGACAGTACGGGAGGGTACACCTTC	TRBV6-5	NA	NA	TRBJ1-2
CASTFDRQNNSPLHF	TGTGCCAGCACGTTCGACAGGCAAAATAATTCACCCCTCCACTTT	TRBV2	once	NA	TRBJ1-6
CATSRDRQGSPLHF	TGTGCCACCAGCAGAGATCGTCAGGGATCACCCCTCCACTTT	TRBV15	NA	NA	TRBJ1-6
CASSQGEGQPQHF	TGTGCCAGCAGCCAGGGGGAGGGTCAGCCCCAGCATTTT	TRBV3-1/TRBV3-2	few	NA	TRBJ1-5